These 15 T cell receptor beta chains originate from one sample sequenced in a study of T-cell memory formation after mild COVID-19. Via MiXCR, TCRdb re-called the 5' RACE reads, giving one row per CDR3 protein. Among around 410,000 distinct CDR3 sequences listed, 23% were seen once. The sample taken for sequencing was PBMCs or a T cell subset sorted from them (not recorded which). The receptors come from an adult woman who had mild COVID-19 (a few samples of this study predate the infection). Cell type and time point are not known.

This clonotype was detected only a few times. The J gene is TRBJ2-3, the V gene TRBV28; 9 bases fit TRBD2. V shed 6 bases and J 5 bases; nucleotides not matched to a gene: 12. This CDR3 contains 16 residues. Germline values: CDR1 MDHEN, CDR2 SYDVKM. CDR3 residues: CASRSAGTSWGDTQYF. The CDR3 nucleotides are TGTGCCAGCAGATCTGCCGGGACTAGCTGGGGAGATACGCAGTATTTT.

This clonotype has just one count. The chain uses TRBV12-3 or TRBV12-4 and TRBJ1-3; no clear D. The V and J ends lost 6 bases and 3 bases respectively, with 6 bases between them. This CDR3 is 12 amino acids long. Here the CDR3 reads CASSNSGNTIYF. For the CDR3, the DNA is TGTGCCAGCAGCAACAGTGGAAACACCATATATTTT.

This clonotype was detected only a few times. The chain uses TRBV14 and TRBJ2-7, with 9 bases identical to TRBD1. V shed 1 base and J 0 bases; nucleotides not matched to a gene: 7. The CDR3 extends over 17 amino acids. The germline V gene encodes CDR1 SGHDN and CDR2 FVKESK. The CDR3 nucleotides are TGTGCCAGCAGCCAAGGTTACGGGACAGGGAGCTCCTACGAGCAGTACTTC. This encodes CASSQGYGTGSSYEQYF.

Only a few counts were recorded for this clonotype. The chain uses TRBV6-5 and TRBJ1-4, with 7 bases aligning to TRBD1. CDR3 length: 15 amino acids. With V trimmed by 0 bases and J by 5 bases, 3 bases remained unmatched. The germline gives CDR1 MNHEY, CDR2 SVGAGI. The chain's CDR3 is CASSYSRGLNEKLFF. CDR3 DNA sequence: TGTGCCAGCAGTTACTCGAGGGGGCTAAATGAAAAACTGTTTTTT.

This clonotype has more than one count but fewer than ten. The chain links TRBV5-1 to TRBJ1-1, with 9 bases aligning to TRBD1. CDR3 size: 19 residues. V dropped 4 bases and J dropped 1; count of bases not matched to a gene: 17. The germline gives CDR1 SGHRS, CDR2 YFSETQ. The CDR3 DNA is TGCGCCAGCAGCGGGGGCGCCGGGACAGGGTTTAATAAGAACACTGAAGCTTTCTTT. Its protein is CASSGGAGTGFNKNTEAFF.

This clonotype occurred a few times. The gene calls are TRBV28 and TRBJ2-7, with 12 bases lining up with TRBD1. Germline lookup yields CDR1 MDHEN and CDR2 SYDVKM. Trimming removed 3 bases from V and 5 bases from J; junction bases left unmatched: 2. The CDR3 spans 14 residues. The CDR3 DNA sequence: TGTGCCAGCAGTTTTGGGACAGGGGGCAACGAGCAGTACTTC. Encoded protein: CASSFGTGGNEQYF.

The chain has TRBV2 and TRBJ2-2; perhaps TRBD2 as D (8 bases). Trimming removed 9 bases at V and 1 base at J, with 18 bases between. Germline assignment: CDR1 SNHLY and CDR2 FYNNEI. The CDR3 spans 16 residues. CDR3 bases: TGTGCCAGGACAGGGAATAGCGGGAAGAACACCGGGGAGCTGTTTTTT. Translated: CARTGNSGKNTGELFF.

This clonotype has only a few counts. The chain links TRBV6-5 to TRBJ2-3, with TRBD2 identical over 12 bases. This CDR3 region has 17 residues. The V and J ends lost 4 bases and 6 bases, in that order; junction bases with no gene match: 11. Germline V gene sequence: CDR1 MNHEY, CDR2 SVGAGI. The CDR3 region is CASSSLTSGGRGDTQYF. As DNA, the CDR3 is TGTGCCAGCAGTTCTTTGACTAGCGGGGGCCGCGGGGATACGCAGTATTTT.

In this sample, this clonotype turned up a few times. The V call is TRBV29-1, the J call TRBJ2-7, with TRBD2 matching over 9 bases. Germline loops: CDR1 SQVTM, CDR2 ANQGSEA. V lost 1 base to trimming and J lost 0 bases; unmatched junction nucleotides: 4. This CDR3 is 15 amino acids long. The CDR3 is CSVEVAGLASYEQYF. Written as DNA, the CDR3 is TGCAGCGTTGAAGTGGCGGGACTAGCCTCCTACGAGCAGTACTTC.

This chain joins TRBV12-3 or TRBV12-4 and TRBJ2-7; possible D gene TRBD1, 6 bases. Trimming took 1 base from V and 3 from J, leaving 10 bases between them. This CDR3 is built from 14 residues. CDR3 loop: CASSLGEGVYEQYF. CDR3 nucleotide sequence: TGTGCCAGCAGTTTAGGCGAGGGGGTCTACGAGCAGTACTTC.

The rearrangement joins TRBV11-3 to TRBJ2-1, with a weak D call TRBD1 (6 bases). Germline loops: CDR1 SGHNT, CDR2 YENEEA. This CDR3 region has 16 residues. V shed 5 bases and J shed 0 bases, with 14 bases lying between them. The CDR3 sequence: CASSKLQGLSYNEQFF. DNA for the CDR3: TGTGCCAGCAGCAAGCTACAGGGCCTCTCCTACAATGAGCAGTTCTTC.

CDR3 nucleotide sequence: TGTGCCAGTAGCCCTCATCCCAACGGGGGCCTCCTCTATGGCTACACCTTC. It is translated as CASSPHPNGGLLYGYTF. The chain has TRBV19 and TRBJ1-2; a weak D match, TRBD1 (6 bases). CDR3 length equals 17 residues. Germline assignment: CDR1 LNHDA and CDR2 SQIVND (reference sequence). Between the trimmed V and J ends, which lost 6 bases and 4 bases, there was a span of 24 bases.

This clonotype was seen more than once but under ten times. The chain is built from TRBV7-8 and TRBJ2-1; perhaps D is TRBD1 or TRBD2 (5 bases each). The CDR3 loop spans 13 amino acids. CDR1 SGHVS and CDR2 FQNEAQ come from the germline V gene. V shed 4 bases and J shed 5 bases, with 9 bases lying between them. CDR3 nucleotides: TGTGCCAGCAGCTGGGACCCAGACAATGAGCAGTTCTTC. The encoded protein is CASSWDPDNEQFF.

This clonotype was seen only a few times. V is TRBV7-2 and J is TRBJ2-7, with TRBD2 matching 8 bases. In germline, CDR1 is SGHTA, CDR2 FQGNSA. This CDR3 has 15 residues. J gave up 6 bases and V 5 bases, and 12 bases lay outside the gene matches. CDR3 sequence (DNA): TGTGCCAGCAGCCCAACTAGCGGAGTCCCCGGCGAGCAGTACTTC. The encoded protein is CASSPTSGVPGEQYF.

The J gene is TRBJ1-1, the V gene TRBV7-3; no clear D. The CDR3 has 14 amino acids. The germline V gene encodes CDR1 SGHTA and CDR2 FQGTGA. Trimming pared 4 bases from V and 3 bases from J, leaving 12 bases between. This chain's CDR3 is CASSSHGADTEAFF. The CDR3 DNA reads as TGTGCCAGCAGCTCCCACGGTGCGGACACTGAAGCTTTCTTT.